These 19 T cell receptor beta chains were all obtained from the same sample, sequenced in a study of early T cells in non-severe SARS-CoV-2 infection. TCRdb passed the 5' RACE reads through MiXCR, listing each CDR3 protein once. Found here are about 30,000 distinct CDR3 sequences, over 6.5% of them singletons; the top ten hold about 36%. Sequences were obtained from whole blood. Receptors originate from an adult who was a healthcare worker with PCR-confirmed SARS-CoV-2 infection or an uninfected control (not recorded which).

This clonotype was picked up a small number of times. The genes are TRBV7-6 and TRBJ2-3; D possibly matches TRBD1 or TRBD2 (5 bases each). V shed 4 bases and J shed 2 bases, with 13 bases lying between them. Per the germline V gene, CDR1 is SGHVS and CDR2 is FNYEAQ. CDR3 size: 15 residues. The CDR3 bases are TGTGCCAGCAGCTCCTCCGGGACCACCACAGATACGCAGTATTTT. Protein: CASSSSGTTTDTQYF.

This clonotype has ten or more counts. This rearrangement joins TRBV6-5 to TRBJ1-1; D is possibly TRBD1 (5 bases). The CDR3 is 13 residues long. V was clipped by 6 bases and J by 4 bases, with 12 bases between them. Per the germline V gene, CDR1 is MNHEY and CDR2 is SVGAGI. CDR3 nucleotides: TGTGCCAGCAGACGTCCCGGGACCACTGAAGCTTTCTTT. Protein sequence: CASRRPGTTEAFF.

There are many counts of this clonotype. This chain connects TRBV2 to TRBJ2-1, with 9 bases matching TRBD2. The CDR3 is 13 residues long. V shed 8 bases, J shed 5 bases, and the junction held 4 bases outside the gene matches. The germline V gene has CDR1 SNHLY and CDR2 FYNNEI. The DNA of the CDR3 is TGTGCCAGCCGATTAGCGGGGGACAATGAGCAGTTCTTC. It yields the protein CASRLAGDNEQFF. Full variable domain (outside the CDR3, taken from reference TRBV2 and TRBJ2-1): EPEVTQTPSHQVTQMGQEVILRCVPISNHLYFYWYRQILGQKVEFLVSFYNNEISEKSEIFDDQFSVERPDGSNFTLKIRSTKLEDSAMYFCASRLAGDNEQFFGPGTRLTVL.

The DNA for the CDR3 is TGTGCCAGCAGCTTTCCCGGGACAGGTGGCTACACCTTC. This encodes CASSFPGTGGYTF. The chain employs TRBV7-2 and TRBJ1-2, with TRBD1 matching over 8 bases. Losses at the gene ends were 3 bases for V and 7 bases for J; bases not matched to a gene: 4. Germline V gene data show CDR1 as SGHTA and CDR2 as FQGNSA. CDR3 length: 13 residues.

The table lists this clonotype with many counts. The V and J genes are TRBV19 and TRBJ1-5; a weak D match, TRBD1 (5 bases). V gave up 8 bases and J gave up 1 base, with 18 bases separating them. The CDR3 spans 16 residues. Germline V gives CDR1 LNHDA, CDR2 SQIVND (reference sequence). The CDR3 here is CASRQGGAVSNQPQHF. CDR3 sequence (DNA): TGTGCCAGTCGCCAGGGAGGGGCCGTAAGCAATCAGCCCCAGCATTTT.

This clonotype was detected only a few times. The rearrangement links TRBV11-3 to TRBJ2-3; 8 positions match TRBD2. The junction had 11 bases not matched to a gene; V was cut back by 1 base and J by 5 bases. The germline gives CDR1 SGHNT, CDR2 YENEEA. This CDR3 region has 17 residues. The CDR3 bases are TGTGCCAGCAGCTTAGGGGGCCTAGCGGGCGCTGGAGATACGCAGTATTTT. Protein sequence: CASSLGGLAGAGDTQYF.

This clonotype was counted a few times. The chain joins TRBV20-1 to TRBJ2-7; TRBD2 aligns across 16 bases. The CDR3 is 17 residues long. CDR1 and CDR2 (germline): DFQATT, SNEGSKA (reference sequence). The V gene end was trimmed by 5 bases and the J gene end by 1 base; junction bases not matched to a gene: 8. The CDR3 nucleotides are TGCAGTGCTGCCGGGACTAGCGGGGGGGGCGGATCCTACGAGCAGTACTTC. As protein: CSAAGTSGGGGSYEQYF.

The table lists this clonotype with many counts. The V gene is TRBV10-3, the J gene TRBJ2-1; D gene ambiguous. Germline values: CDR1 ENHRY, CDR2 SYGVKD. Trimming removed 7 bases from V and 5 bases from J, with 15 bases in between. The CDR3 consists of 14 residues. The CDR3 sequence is CAIKDPRPHNEQFF. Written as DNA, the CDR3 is TGTGCCATCAAAGATCCTCGGCCCCACAATGAGCAGTTCTTC.

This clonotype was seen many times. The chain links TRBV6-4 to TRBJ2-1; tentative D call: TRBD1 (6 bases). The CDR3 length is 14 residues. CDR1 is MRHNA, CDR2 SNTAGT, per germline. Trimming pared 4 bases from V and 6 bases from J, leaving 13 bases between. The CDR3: CASSVNRDGNEQFF. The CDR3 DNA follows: TGTGCCAGCAGTGTAAACAGGGACGGCAATGAGCAGTTCTTC.

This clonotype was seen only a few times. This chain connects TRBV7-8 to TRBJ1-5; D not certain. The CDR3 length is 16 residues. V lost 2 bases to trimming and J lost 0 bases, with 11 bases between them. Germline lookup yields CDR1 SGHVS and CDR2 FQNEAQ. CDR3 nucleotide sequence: TGTGCCAGCAGCTTACTAGGCGGGAATAGCAATCAGCCCCAGCATTTT. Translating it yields CASSLLGGNSNQPQHF.

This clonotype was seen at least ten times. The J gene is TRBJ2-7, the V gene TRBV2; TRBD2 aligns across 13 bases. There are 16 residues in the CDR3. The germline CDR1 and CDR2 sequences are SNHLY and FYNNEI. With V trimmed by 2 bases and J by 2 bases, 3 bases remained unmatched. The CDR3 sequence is CASSERLAGGPYEQYF. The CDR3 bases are TGTGCCAGCAGTGAAAGACTAGCGGGAGGACCCTACGAGCAGTACTTC.

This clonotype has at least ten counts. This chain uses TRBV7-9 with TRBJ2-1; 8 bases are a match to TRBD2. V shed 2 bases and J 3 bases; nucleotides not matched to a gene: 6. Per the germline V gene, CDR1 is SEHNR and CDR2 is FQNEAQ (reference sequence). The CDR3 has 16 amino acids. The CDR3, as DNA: TGTGCCAGCAGCTTATTTGGTACTAGCGGCTACAATGAGCAGTTCTTC. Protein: CASSLFGTSGYNEQFF.

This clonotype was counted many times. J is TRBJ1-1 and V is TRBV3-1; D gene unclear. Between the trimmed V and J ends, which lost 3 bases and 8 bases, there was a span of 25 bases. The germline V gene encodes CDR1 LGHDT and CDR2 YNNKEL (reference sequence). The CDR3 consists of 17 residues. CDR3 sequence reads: CASSQESRRRIAPEAFF. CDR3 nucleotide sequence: TGTGCCAGCAGCCAGGAAAGTCGACGGCGGATCGCTCCCGAAGCTTTCTTT.

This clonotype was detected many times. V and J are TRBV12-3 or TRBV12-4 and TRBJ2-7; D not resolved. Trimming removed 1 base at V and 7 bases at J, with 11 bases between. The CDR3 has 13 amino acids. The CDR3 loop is CASSLGAWREQYF. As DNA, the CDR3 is TGTGCCAGCAGTTTAGGGGCGTGGCGGGAGCAGTACTTC.

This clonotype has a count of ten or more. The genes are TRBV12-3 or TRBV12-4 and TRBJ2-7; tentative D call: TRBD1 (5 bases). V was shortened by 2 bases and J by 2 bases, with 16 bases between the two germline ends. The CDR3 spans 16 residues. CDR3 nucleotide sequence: TGTGCCAGCAGTTTATACGCCCGTGACAGCACCTACGAGCAGTACTTC. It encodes CASSLYARDSTYEQYF.

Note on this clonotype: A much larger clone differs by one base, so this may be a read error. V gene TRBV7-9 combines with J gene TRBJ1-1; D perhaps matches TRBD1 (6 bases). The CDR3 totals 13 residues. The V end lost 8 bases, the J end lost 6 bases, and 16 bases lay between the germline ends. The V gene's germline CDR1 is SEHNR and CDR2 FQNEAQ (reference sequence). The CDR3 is CASSETGISEAFF. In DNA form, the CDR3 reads TGTGCCAGCTCCGAAACAGGGATTTCTGAAGCTTTCTTT.

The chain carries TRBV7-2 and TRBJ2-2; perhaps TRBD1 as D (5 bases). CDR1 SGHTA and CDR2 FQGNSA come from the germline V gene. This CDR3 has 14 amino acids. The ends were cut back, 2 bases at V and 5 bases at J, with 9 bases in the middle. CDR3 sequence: CASSLLGRTGELFF. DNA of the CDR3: TGTGCCAGCAGCTTACTGGGGCGGACCGGGGAGCTGTTTTTT.

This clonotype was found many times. In DNA form, the CDR3 reads TGTGCCTGGAGGGGGACGGGGCAACCTACAGATACGCAGTATTTT. It yields the protein CAWRGTGQPTDTQYF. The chain uses TRBV30 and TRBJ2-3; the D call may be TRBD1 or TRBD2 (5 bases each). Trimming took off 3 bases at V and 3 bases at J, with 16 bases between the two ends. The CDR3 loop spans 15 amino acids. The germline CDR1 and CDR2 sequences are GTSNPN and SVGIG (reference sequence).

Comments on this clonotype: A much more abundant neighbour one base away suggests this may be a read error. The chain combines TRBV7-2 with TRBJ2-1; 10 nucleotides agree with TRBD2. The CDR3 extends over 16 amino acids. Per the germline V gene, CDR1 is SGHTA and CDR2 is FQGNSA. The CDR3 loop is CVSSYPSGGTYNEQFF. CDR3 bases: TGTGTCAGCAGCTACCCTAGCGGGGGCACCTACAATGAGCAGTTCTTC.